The 17 T cell receptor beta chains below were found in one sample sequenced in a study of human T cells and chemical hapten exposure. Sample time point: patch test 1, 2 weeks after DPC sensitization. Treatment indicated: therapeutic diphenylcyclopropenone sensitization with weekly scalp DPC. A single record per CDR3 protein comes from TCRdb applying MiXCR to the RACE reads. The data show 300,000 to 350,000 distinct CDR3 sequences, 6% to 8.5% seen once. The starting material was whole blood, obtained in connection with sensitization to the hapten diphenylcyclopropenone (DPC). These receptors came from a woman aged 18-29 years with alopecia areata. Some clones in this sample may be carry-over from other donors' samples.

This clonotype is a singleton in its sample. The J gene is TRBJ1-5, the V gene TRBV28, with D possibly being TRBD1 (5 bases). V dropped 2 bases and J dropped 7 bases, with 12 bases sitting between them. This CDR3 is built from 14 residues. The germline V gene has CDR1 MDHEN and CDR2 SYDVKM. The CDR3 sequence is CASSLSSGHQPQHF. The CDR3 DNA reads TGTGCCAGCAGTTTAAGTTCCGGACACCAGCCCCAGCATTTT. The full variable domain, rest sourced from reference TRBV28 and TRBJ1-5, is DVKVTQSSRYLVKRTGEKVFLECVQDMDHENMFWYRQDPGLGLRLIYFSYDVKMKEKGDIPEGYSVSREKKERFSLILESASTNQTSMYLCASSLSSGHQPQHFGDGTRLSIL.

This clonotype appeared many times. J is TRBJ2-1 and V is TRBV4-3, with no clear D. Trimming stripped 0 bases from V and 3 bases from J, with 3 bases between. Germline V lookup: CDR1 LGHNA, CDR2 YSLEER. This CDR3 comprises 13 residues. The CDR3 reads CASSQDIYNEQFF. The DNA of the CDR3 is TGCGCCAGCAGCCAAGATATCTACAATGAGCAGTTCTTC.

This clonotype was counted many times. The chain links TRBV27 to TRBJ2-4, with D maybe TRBD1 (5 bases). The V end was cut by 5 bases, the J end by 7 bases, with 21 bases between. The germline CDR1 and CDR2 sequences are MNHEY and SMNVEV (reference sequence). The CDR3 spans 16 residues. CDR3 sequence (DNA): TGTGCCAGCAGTCACAACAGGTTCCAAAGCAGGAACATTCAGTACTTC. It yields the protein CASSHNRFQSRNIQYF.

This clonotype showed up many times. This rearrangement joins TRBV12-3 or TRBV12-4 to TRBJ2-5; 7 bases map to TRBD2. V lost 6 bases to trimming and J lost 5 bases; unmatched junction nucleotides: 9. The CDR3 sequence is 14 residues long. The CDR3 spells CASSSSAGMETQYF. The DNA for the CDR3 is TGTGCCAGCAGCTCCTCAGCGGGGATGGAGACCCAGTACTTC.

This clonotype was counted many times. The V and J genes are TRBV7-3 and TRBJ2-1; the D gene is possibly TRBD2 (6 bases). Germline-derived CDR1 and CDR2 are SGHTA and FQGTGA. The CDR3 loop spans 13 amino acids. V lost 2 bases, J lost 10 bases, and 12 bases lay in between. CDR3 in DNA: TGTGCCAGCAGCTTAGGAGGGTCGGGGGAGCAGTTCTTC. Translation gives CASSLGGSGEQFF.

This clonotype was seen a handful of times. The chain uses TRBV12-3 or TRBV12-4 and TRBJ2-2; TRBD2 is a possible D gene (6 bases). V lost 0 bases and J lost 8, with 7 bases in between. This CDR3 region has 13 residues. CDR3 nucleotides: TGTGCCAGCAGTTTAGCGGCGGGGGGGGAGCTGTTTTTT. Its translation is CASSLAAGGELFF.

There are a few counts of this clonotype. This chain uses TRBV7-2 with TRBJ2-7; D gene uncertain. The CDR3 sequence is 11 residues long. The V gene lost 5 bases and the J gene lost 3 bases, with 5 bases spanning the gap. Germline loops: CDR1 SGHTA, CDR2 FQGNSA. The CDR3 coding sequence is TGTGCCAGCAGCGTTTACTACGAGCAGTACTTC. Translating it yields CASSVYYEQYF.

The chain employs TRBV28 and TRBJ2-6, with a possible D match to TRBD1 (6 bases). The germline V gene has CDR1 MDHEN and CDR2 SYDVKM. CDR3 length: 15 residues. Trimming left V 6 bases short and J 4 bases short, with 13 bases between. CDR3 DNA: TGTGCCAGCAGGACAGGCCCAGGAGGGGCCAACGTCCTGACTTTC. Translating gives CASRTGPGGANVLTF.

In the case of this clonotype: This may stem from a read error, because a much larger clone lies one nucleotide away. V and J are TRBV7-9 and TRBJ2-1; 9 bases match TRBD2. V was clipped by 5 bases and J by 9 bases; unmatched bases: 8. CDR1 SEHNR and CDR2 FQNEAQ come from the germline V gene (reference sequence). The CDR3 is made up of 14 amino acids. CDR3 nucleotides: TGTGCCAGCAGCCCGGGACTAGCATATCGTGAGCAGTTCTTC. Protein: CASSPGLAYREQFF.

The J gene is TRBJ1-1, the V gene TRBV7-9; possibly TRBD1 for D (5 bases). Looked up from germline, CDR1 is SEHNR and CDR2 is FQNEAQ (reference sequence). Trimming shortened V by 6 bases and J by 10 bases, and 12 bases separated the two germline ends. This CDR3 comprises 11 residues. The chain's CDR3 is CASRGTRGAFF. DNA of the CDR3: TGTGCCAGCAGGGGGACCAGAGGAGCTTTCTTT.

The rearrangement links TRBV16 to TRBJ2-1; 8 nucleotides align to TRBD2. V lost 4 bases and J lost 7; bases outside the gene matches: 6. There are 14 residues in the CDR3. CDR1 and CDR2 from the germline V gene are KGHSY and FQNENV. CDR3 in amino acids: CASSRGGGWNEQFF. DNA of the CDR3: TGTGCCAGCAGCCGCGGCGGGGGGTGGAATGAGCAGTTCTTC.

This clonotype has at least ten counts. The chain uses TRBV4-1 and TRBJ1-2; D unclear. With 0 bases removed from V and 4 bases from J, the gap between germline ends came to 9 bases. CDR1 and CDR2 from the germline V gene are MGHRA and YSYEKL. This CDR3 spans 14 amino acids. CDR3 nucleotide sequence: TGCGCCAGCAGCCAAGACGCAGGAAGCTATGGCTACACCTTC. It translates to CASSQDAGSYGYTF.

Only a few counts were recorded for this clonotype. The gene calls are TRBV7-6 and TRBJ1-3, with 8 bases matching TRBD1. Germline V gene lookup returns CDR1 SGHVS and CDR2 FNYEAQ. The CDR3 runs to 17 residues. Trimming cost V 5 bases and J 1 base; bases outside gene matches: 10. CDR3 in amino acids: CASSPNPRTGSGNTIYF. CDR3 nucleotide sequence: TGTGCCAGCAGCCCAAACCCACGGACAGGGTCTGGAAACACCATATATTTT.

The table lists this clonotype with many counts. J is TRBJ2-1 and V is TRBV4-3; no reliable D call. CDR3 length: 13 amino acids. V dropped 1 base and J dropped 10 bases, with 11 bases sitting between them. CDR1 is LGHNA and CDR2 is YSLEER in the germline V gene. CDR3 sequence reads: CASSQAPLGEQFF. CDR3 nucleotides: TGCGCCAGCAGCCAAGCCCCCTTAGGCGAGCAGTTCTTC.

This clonotype has a count of ten or more. The rearrangement links TRBV7-9 to TRBJ2-7; 8 bases fit TRBD1. CDR1 and CDR2 (germline): SEHNR, FQNEAQ (reference sequence). There are 14 residues in the CDR3. The V and J ends lost 5 bases and 7 bases, in that order; junction bases with no gene match: 10. CDR3 sequence reads: CASSPRDRMEEQYF. The CDR3 bases are TGTGCCAGCAGCCCCCGGGACAGGATGGAGGAGCAGTACTTC.

This chain connects TRBV20-1 to TRBJ2-1; 9 nucleotides align to TRBD2. Trimming cost V 2 bases and J 4 bases; bases outside gene matches: 9. The CDR3 runs to 16 residues. Germline V gives CDR1 DFQATT, CDR2 SNEGSKA (reference sequence). The CDR3 DNA sequence: TGCAGTGCTAGAAGTAGCGGGAGTACCGCATACAATGAGCAGTTCTTC. Amino acids: CSARSSGSTAYNEQFF.

This CDR3 is CASSPEGRTEAFF. The CDR3 DNA is TGCGCCAGCAGCCCTGAGGGAAGGACTGAAGCTTTCTTT. This chain uses TRBV5-1 with TRBJ1-1; no definite D call. V dropped 4 bases and J dropped 5 bases, with 12 bases sitting between them. This CDR3 comprises 13 residues. Germline-derived CDR1 and CDR2 are SGHRS and YFSETQ.